A single sample gave rise to the 7 T cell receptor beta chains below, sequenced in a study of a mutant IDH1 vaccine in newly diagnosed glioma. These receptors' antigens are unknown. Generated by immunoSEQ multiplex PCR, the TCRdb table keeps only in-frame clones and is missing some. The sample consists of around 60,000 clones, around 84% of them appearing once. Time point indicated: week 35, safety follow-up. Mutant IDH1 20-mer peptide, at 300 ug, made up each vaccine dose, with topical imiquimod. The material sequenced was PBMCs, taken from a glioma patient whose treatment included an IDH1 peptide vaccine. The source of these receptors is a man between 25 and 39 years old with glioma.

The V gene is TRBV28, the J gene TRBJ1-1; 7 bases match TRBD1. Germline V gene data show CDR1 as MDHEN and CDR2 as SYDVKM. The J segment lost 0 bases and the V segment lost 3 bases, leaving 4 bases of the junction unmatched. The CDR3 is made up of 15 amino acids. The CDR3 here is CASSFNRGLNTEAFF. CDR3 sequence (DNA): TGTGCCAGCAGTTTCAACAGGGGTTTGAACACTGAAGCTTTCTTT.

The J gene is TRBJ1-1, the V gene TRBV10-2, with D unclear. With 3 bases removed from V and 6 bases from J, the gap between germline ends came to 8 bases. Germline assignment: CDR1 WSHSY and CDR2 SAAADI. CDR3 length: 12 amino acids. The DNA of the CDR3 is TGCGCCAGCAGTGATTACCCCTCTGAAGCTTTCTTT. Encoded protein: CASSDYPSEAFF.

This chain joins TRBV5-1 and TRBJ2-7, with D perhaps TRBD1 (5 bases). Germline V gene lookup returns CDR1 SGHRS and CDR2 YFSETQ. V gave up 2 bases and J gave up 3 bases, with 15 bases separating them. The CDR3 has 15 residues. DNA of the CDR3: TGCGCCAGCAGCTTCCATCCAGGGTTGGTCTACGAGCAGTACTTC. It encodes CASSFHPGLVYEQYF. Full variable domain (missing parts from reference TRBV5-1 and TRBJ2-7): KAGVTQTPRYLIKTRGQQVTLSCSPISGHRSVSWYQQTPGQGLQFLFEYFSETQRNKGNFPGRFSGRQFSNSRSEMNVSTLELGDSALYLCASSFHPGLVYEQYFGPGTRLTVT.

The chain links TRBV5-1 to TRBJ1-2; tentative D call: TRBD1 (5 bases). Germline V gene lookup returns CDR1 SGHRS and CDR2 YFSETQ. The CDR3 length is 17 residues. Trimming cost V 0 bases and J 3 bases, with 18 bases left between them. This chain's CDR3 is CASSLAPHAWGYYGYTF. In nucleotides, the CDR3 is TGCGCCAGCAGCTTGGCCCCGCACGCCTGGGGGTACTATGGCTACACCTTC. Based on the CDR3 plus reference TRBV5-1 and TRBJ1-2, the full variable domain is KAGVTQTPRYLIKTRGQQVTLSCSPISGHRSVSWYQQTPGQGLQFLFEYFSETQRNKGNFPGRFSGRQFSNSRSEMNVSTLELGDSALYLCASSLAPHAWGYYGYTFGSGTRLTVV.

The V and J genes are TRBV30 and TRBJ2-5; D is undetermined. The CDR3 is 12 amino acids. Germline V gene sequence: CDR1 GTSNPN, CDR2 SVGIG (reference sequence). V was clipped by 2 bases and J by 5 bases, with 9 bases between them. CDR3 sequence (DNA): TGTGCCTGGAGTCTCATCTGGGAGACCCAGTACTTC. It codes for CAWSLIWETQYF.

The chain couples TRBV6-4 to TRBJ2-5, with 10 positions matching TRBD2. The V segment lost 0 bases and the J segment 4 bases; nucleotides outside the gene matches: 2. CDR3 length equals 15 residues. The V gene's germline CDR1 is MRHNA and CDR2 SNTAGT. The CDR3 DNA sequence: TGTGCCAGCAGTGACTCAGCGGGGGGGCCAGAGACCCAGTACTTC. Protein sequence: CASSDSAGGPETQYF.

The chain links TRBV5-1 to TRBJ1-4; a weak D match, TRBD1 (6 bases). Germline-derived CDR1 and CDR2 are SGHRS and YFSETQ. This CDR3 has 15 residues. V gave up 2 bases and J gave up 6 bases, with 14 bases separating them. CDR3: CASSFGLWGHEKLFF. The CDR3 nucleotides read TGCGCCAGCAGCTTCGGACTTTGGGGGCATGAAAAACTGTTTTTT. Supplemented by reference TRBV5-1 and TRBJ1-4, the full variable domain reads KAGVTQTPRYLIKTRGQQVTLSCSPISGHRSVSWYQQTPGQGLQFLFEYFSETQRNKGNFPGRFSGRQFSNSRSEMNVSTLELGDSALYLCASSFGLWGHEKLFFGSGTQLSVL.